This TCR beta chain was identified during a study of tumor and adjacent non-tumor tissue in lung cancer. Overall study context: The patients, 10 or so men and several women, were about 31 to 76 with stage I to III disease.

This sample's RNA came from whole unsorted tissue. Details on this clonotype: A read error may produce the germline difference seen at one junction end.

The CDR3 consists of 15 residues. CDR1 and CDR2 from the germline V gene are MNHEY and SVGAGI. The library came from three nested PCR rounds adapted from ARM-PCR protocols. TCRdb redid the calling of the multiplex PCR reads with MiXCR, one entry per CDR3 protein. The sample lists just over 200,000 distinct CDR3 sequences, about 71% occurring once. This clonotype originated in a man aged 60 to 69 with non-small cell lung cancer. Input material: lung tumor tissue. The chain is built from TRBV6-5 and TRBJ2-1, with 9 nucleotides matching TRBD1. CDR3 nucleotides: TGTCACAGCAGTTACTTTCCGGGACAGGGCTATGAGCAGCTCTTC. It codes for CHSSYFPGQGYEQLF.